This T cell receptor beta chain was observed in a study of blood T cell repertoires in COVID-19. The CDR3 totals 13 residues. Germline CDR1 MNHEY, CDR2 SVGAGI. Trimming took off 6 bases at V and 10 bases at J, with 18 bases between the two ends. Method: immunoSEQ multiplex PCR; TCRdb's copy keeps in-frame clones and lacks some. This sample yields over 130,000 clones, of which approximately 83% are seen a single time; 7.5% to 8.5% belongs to the top ten. This receptor was taken from a human donor in a cohort sampled during active COVID-19. V usage is TRBV6-5 and J usage is TRBJ1-1; the D is unclear. The specimen sequenced was peripheral blood. Here the CDR3 DNA reads TGTGCCAGCAGCCGTATACTGTCCGAGGGAGCTTTCTTT. This codes for CASSRILSEGAFF.